The 3 T cell receptor beta chains below were found in one sample sequenced in a study of CD8 T cell repertoires and HIV-1 epitope variants. Their specific antigens are unknown. The assay was immunoSEQ multiplex PCR, and TCRdb's table has in-frame clones only and misses some. The sample comprises several thousand clones, 60% to 80% of which are singletons, and around 40% rests with the top ten. The material sequenced was cultured CD8+ T cells derived from PBMCs. The receptors here all came from a male donor with HIV.

Concerning this clone: The junction does not match germline at one end; this may be a read error. The sample carries other DNA sequences with the same CDR3. This chain uses TRBV4-1 with TRBJ1-5; D uncertain. The CDR3 is made up of 15 amino acids. Per germline, CDR1 MGHRA and CDR2 YSYEKL. This CDR3 is CASSQGKGMFQPQHF. The CDR3 DNA sequence: TGCGCCAGCAGTCAAGGTAAAGGGATGTTCCAGCCCCAGCATTTT.

V usage is TRBV27 and J usage is TRBJ2-5; TRBD2 aligns across 10 bases. V shed 3 bases and J 7 bases; nucleotides not matched to a gene: 11. Per germline, CDR1 MNHEY and CDR2 SMNVEV (reference sequence). The CDR3 is made up of 16 amino acids. DNA for the CDR3: TGTGCCAGCAGTTTCGGAATAGCGGGGGGTGGTGGGACCCAGTACTTC. Residues: CASSFGIAGGGGTQYF.

This rearrangement joins TRBV7-3 to TRBJ2-3; a possible D gene is TRBD2 (6 bases). There are 19 residues in the CDR3. Germline values: CDR1 SGHTA, CDR2 FQGTGA. V was cut by 1 base and J by 0 bases, with 20 bases left in between. CDR3 loop: CASSLNPPSEEASTDTQYF. DNA of the CDR3: TGTGCCAGCAGCTTAAATCCGCCTAGCGAGGAAGCTAGCACAGATACGCAGTATTTT.